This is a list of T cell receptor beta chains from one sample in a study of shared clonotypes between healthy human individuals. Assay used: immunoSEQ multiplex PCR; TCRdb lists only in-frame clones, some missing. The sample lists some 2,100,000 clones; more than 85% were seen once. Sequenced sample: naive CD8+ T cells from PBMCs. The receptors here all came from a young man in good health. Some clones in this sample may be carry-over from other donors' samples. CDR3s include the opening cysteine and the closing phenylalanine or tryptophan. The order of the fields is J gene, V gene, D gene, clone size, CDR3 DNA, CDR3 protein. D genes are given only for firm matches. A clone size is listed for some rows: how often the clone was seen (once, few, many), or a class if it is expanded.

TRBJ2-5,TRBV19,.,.,TGTGCCAGTAGTTGGGTGGCTTTCGAGACCCAGTACTTC,CASSWVAFETQYF
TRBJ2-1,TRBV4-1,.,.,TGCGCCAGCAGCCAAGGCGGCGGATGGCAGTTCTTC,CASSQGGGWQFF
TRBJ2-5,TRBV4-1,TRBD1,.,TGCGCCAGCAGCCGCCACAGGGGCCTCCAAGAGACCCAGTACTTC,CASSRHRGLQETQYF
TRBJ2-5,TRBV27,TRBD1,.,TGTGCCAGCAGTCCATGGACAGGGAATCAAGAGACCCAGTACTTC,CASSPWTGNQETQYF
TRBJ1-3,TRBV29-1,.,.,TGCAGCGTTGAAGAGGCGGCCAGACTCTCTGGAAACACCATATATTTT,CSVEEAARLSGNTIYF
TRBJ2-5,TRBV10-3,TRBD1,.,TGTGCCATCAGGCAGACAGGGCCCCAAGAGACCCAGTACTTC,CAIRQTGPQETQYF
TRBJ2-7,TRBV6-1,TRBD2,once,TGTGCCAGCAGTGGTTACGGGAGGGGTTACGAGCAGTACTTC,CASSGYGRGYEQYF
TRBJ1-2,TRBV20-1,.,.,TGCAGTGCCCAACCGACTGCTGGCTACACCTTC,CSAQPTAGYTF
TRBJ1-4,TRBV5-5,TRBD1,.,TGTGCCAGCAGCCCCGTCGGACAGGGAGGGGAAAAACTGTTTTTT,CASSPVGQGGEKLFF
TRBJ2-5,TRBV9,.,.,TGTGCCAGCAGCCCCAGTTTGGGGGGAAAGACCCAGTACTTC,CASSPSLGGKTQYF
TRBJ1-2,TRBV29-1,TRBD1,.,TGCAGCGTTGACCGGGACAGGGGGAACACGAACTATGGCTACACCTTC,CSVDRDRGNTNYGYTF
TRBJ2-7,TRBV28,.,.,TGTGCCAGCAGTTTAGATCTAGCCTCCTACGAGCAGTACTTC,CASSLDLASYEQYF
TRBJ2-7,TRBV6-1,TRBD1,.,TGTGCCAGCAGTGAAGAGGGGACAGCTCCGTTCTACGAGCAGTACTTC,CASSEEGTAPFYEQYF
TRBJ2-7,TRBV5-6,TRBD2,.,TGTGCCAGCAGCGACGGGACTAGCGGGACCTACGAGCAGTACTTC,CASSDGTSGTYEQYF
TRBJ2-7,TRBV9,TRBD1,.,TGTGCCAGCAGCTCCTACTCGGGACAGGGCCGCTACGAGCAGTACTTC,CASSSYSGQGRYEQYF
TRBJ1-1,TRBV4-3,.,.,TGCGCCAGCAGCCTTGGCAGGAGCAACACTGAAGCTTTCTTT,CASSLGRSNTEAFF
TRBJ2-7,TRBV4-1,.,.,TGCGCCAGCAGCCCCGTAGGCAACGAGCAGTACTTC,CASSPVGNEQYF
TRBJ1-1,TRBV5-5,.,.,TGTGCCAGCAGCTTAACCGATGCTGTGGGGAGCGGGACTGAAGCTTTCTTT,CASSLTDAVGSGTEAFF
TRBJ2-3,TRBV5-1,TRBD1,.,TGCGCCAGCAGCTCCCTACTCGACAGGGGGGCAGATACGCAGTATTTT,CASSSLLDRGADTQYF
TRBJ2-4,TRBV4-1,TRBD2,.,TGCGCCAGCAGCCAAGTGGGGGGGAGAAACATTCAGTACTTC,CASSQVGGRNIQYF
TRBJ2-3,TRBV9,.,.,TGTGCCAGCAGCGCTGGGGGGAGGAGTGATACGCAGTATTTT,CASSAGGRSDTQYF
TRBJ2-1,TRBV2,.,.,TGTGCCAGCAGAGATAACGGGCCCGGGAAGTTCTTC,CASRDNGPGKFF
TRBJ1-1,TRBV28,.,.,TGTGCCAGCAGTTTGTACACCGGGAACACTGAAGCTTTCTTT,CASSLYTGNTEAFF
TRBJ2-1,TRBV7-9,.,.,TGTGCCAGCAGCCCCGCATACGGGAGTGAGCAGTTCTTC,CASSPAYGSEQFF